The 32 T cell receptor beta chains in this list originate from one sample, sequenced in a study of post-analysis software for immune sequencing data. Study observations and caveats: The five TRBV segments detected at higher frequency in patients than in controls included TRBV5-6, TRBV5-1 and TRBV20-1.

Libraries were made from TCR beta cDNA, and they carried unique molecular identifiers. TCRdb passed the PCR reads through MiXCR, listing each CDR3 protein once. Altogether more than 450,000 distinct CDR3 sequences are present, approximately 34% being singletons, with the ten largest covering around 6%. Their antigens remain unidentified. The sample comprised blood. These receptors were collected from a girl aged 2-17 years with multiple sclerosis.

This clonotype was seen only a few times. The V and J genes are TRBV19 and TRBJ2-3, with D unclear. V was shortened by 5 bases and J by 1 base, with 13 bases between the two germline ends. Germline V gene lookup returns CDR1 LNHDA and CDR2 SQIVND (reference sequence). The CDR3 consists of 15 residues. CDR3 amino acids: CASSAIQTRTDTQYF. The CDR3 nucleotides are TGTGCCAGTAGTGCCATTCAGACTCGCACAGATACGCAGTATTTT.

CDR3 amino acids: CASSGRQGNTDTQYF. In DNA, the CDR3 is TGTGCCAGCAGTGGACGACAGGGCAACACAGATACGCAGTATTTT. The chain has TRBV2 and TRBJ2-3, with TRBD1 matching over 7 bases. The germline CDR1 and CDR2 sequences are SNHLY and FYNNEI. The CDR3 has 15 residues. The trim removed 4 bases at V and 2 bases at J, leaving 6 bases unmatched.

V gene TRBV29-1 combines with J gene TRBJ2-3, with 7 positions matching TRBD2. This CDR3 region has 14 residues. Germline-derived CDR1 and CDR2 are SQVTM and ANQGSEA. V shed 3 bases and J 1 base; nucleotides not matched to a gene: 4. Here the CDR3 reads CSVDSAGGTDTQYF. The CDR3 region has the DNA TGCAGCGTTGACTCTGCGGGAGGCACAGATACGCAGTATTTT.

Many counts were recorded for this clonotype. This chain links TRBV27 with TRBJ2-1; 12 bases agree with TRBD1. CDR3 size: 15 residues. With 6 bases clipped from V and 6 bases from J, the junction kept 6 bases outside the gene matches. Germline assignment: CDR1 MNHEY and CDR2 SMNVEV (reference sequence). The CDR3 reads CASSPRGQGANEQFF. The DNA of the CDR3 is TGTGCCAGCAGCCCCAGGGGACAGGGGGCCAATGAGCAGTTCTTC.

V gene TRBV5-4 combines with J gene TRBJ2-7, with D possibly being TRBD1 (5 bases). The CDR3 is 15 amino acids. V lost 2 bases to trimming and J lost 1 base, with 13 bases between them. Germline CDR1 and CDR2: SGHNT and YYREEE (reference sequence). The CDR3: CASSFGGALSYEQYF. CDR3 in DNA: TGTGCCAGCAGCTTTGGTGGGGCCCTGTCCTACGAGCAGTACTTC.

This clonotype has more than one count but fewer than ten. The J gene is TRBJ2-5, the V gene TRBV15; D gene uncertain. The germline V gene has CDR1 LNHNV and CDR2 YYDKDF (reference sequence). Trimming left V 1 base short and J 2 bases short, with 8 bases between. The CDR3 is 14 residues long. The CDR3 bases are TGTGCCACCAGCAGAGCGGCAGCGCAAGAGACCCAGTACTTC. Its translation is CATSRAAAQETQYF.

This clonotype has only a few counts. The J gene is TRBJ2-5, the V gene TRBV20-1; 9 nucleotides agree with TRBD2. This CDR3 spans 17 amino acids. Germline loops: CDR1 DFQATT, CDR2 SNEGSKA (reference sequence). After removal of 3 bases from V and 2 bases from J, the junction contained 13 bases not matched to a gene. CDR3 in amino acids: CSASNLAGEIDQETQYF. The DNA for the CDR3 is TGCAGTGCTAGCAACTTAGCGGGGGAGATTGATCAAGAGACCCAGTACTTC.

The gene calls are TRBV6-5 and TRBJ2-5; TRBD1 matches 9 bases. CDR3 length: 15 amino acids. The V gene's germline CDR1 is MNHEY and CDR2 SVGAGI. Trimming at V came to 5 bases and at J to 11 bases, leaving 15 bases not matched to a gene. CDR3 loop: CASSATGGWGNEQYF. For the CDR3, the DNA is TGTGCCAGCAGTGCGACAGGGGGATGGGGCAATGAGCAGTACTTC.

CDR3: CSAPPSNYGYTF. The CDR3 DNA reads TGCAGTGCCCCCCCCTCTAACTATGGCTACACCTTC. The chain links TRBV20-1 to TRBJ1-2; D not resolved. The germline gives CDR1 DFQATT, CDR2 SNEGSKA (reference sequence). V was clipped by 6 bases and J by 0 bases, with 8 bases between them. The CDR3 is made up of 12 amino acids.

J is TRBJ2-7 and V is TRBV6-5; D is uncertain. The CDR3 loop spans 10 amino acids. V lost 10 bases and J lost 0, with 4 bases in between. From germline, CDR1 is MNHEY and CDR2 SVGAGI. For the CDR3, the DNA is TGTGCCATCTTCTCCTACGAGCAGTACTTC. Its protein is CAIFSYEQYF.

The gene calls are TRBV28 and TRBJ2-1, with TRBD2 identical over 9 bases. This CDR3 contains 17 residues. CDR1 MDHEN and CDR2 SYDVKM come from the germline V gene. J was trimmed by 6 bases and V by 5 bases; bases with no gene match: 14. The CDR3 here is CASSPAYLAGLRNEQFF. CDR3 in DNA: TGTGCCAGCAGTCCAGCGTATCTAGCGGGGTTGCGCAATGAGCAGTTCTTC. The variable domain in full, completed from reference TRBV28 and TRBJ2-1, reads DVKVTQSSRYLVKRTGEKVFLECVQDMDHENMFWYRQDPGLGLRLIYFSYDVKMKEKGDIPEGYSVSREKKERFSLILESASTNQTSMYLCASSPAYLAGLRNEQFFGPGTRLTVL.

Comment on this clonotype: A much more abundant neighbour one base away suggests this may be a read error. The rearrangement uses TRBV7-2 and TRBJ2-1; a possible D gene is TRBD2 (6 bases). The ends were cut back, 6 bases at V and 3 bases at J, with 15 bases in the middle. The CDR3 has 15 residues. Germline values: CDR1 SGHTA, CDR2 FQGNSA. The CDR3 nucleotides are TGTGCCAGCAGACCGGACTGGGGGGACTACAATGAGCAGTTCTTC. Its protein is CASRPDWGDYNEQFF.

V is TRBV28 and J is TRBJ2-1; D gene unclear. In germline, CDR1 is MDHEN, CDR2 SYDVKM. There are 16 residues in the CDR3. Trimming removed 4 bases from V and 0 bases from J, with 13 bases in between. Here the CDR3 DNA reads TGTGCCAGCAGTTCCTTCGAAGCGTCCTCCTACAATGAGCAGTTCTTC. Residues: CASSSFEASSYNEQFF.

This clonotype turned up a few times. This chain's CDR3 is CASSYFRDTQGLEQFF. The CDR3, as DNA: TGTGCCAGCAGTTATTTCAGGGATACACAGGGGCTTGAGCAGTTCTTC. This chain links TRBV6-5 with TRBJ2-1; TRBD1 matches at 7 bases. CDR1 is MNHEY, CDR2 SVGAGI, per germline. J gave up 9 bases and V 3 bases, and 14 bases lay outside the gene matches. The CDR3 runs 16 residues.

V usage is TRBV10-3 and J usage is TRBJ2-5; 12 nucleotides line up with TRBD2. Looked up from germline, CDR1 is ENHRY and CDR2 is SYGVKD. The J segment lost 5 bases and the V segment lost 5 bases, leaving 0 bases of the junction unmatched. This CDR3 contains 13 residues. Here the CDR3 reads CAISTSGGETQYF. For the CDR3, the DNA is TGTGCCATCAGTACTAGCGGGGGGGAGACCCAGTACTTC.

V usage is TRBV20-1 and J usage is TRBJ2-7; 7 bases map to TRBD2. From germline, CDR1 is DFQATT and CDR2 SNEGSKA (reference sequence). The CDR3 has 13 amino acids. Trimming removed 6 bases from V and 1 base from J; junction bases left unmatched: 6. Written as DNA, the CDR3 is TGCAGTGCACTTCGGGGAGGGTCCTACGAGCAGTACTTC. It translates to CSALRGGSYEQYF.

This clonotype came up a few times. The rearrangement links TRBV12-3 or TRBV12-4 to TRBJ2-7; 8 bases map to TRBD2. There are 15 residues in the CDR3. V dropped 5 bases and J dropped 3; count of bases not matched to a gene: 9. The CDR3 DNA follows: TGTGCCAGCAGTAATAGCGGGGAATTGAACTACGAGCAGTACTTC. This sequence encodes CASSNSGELNYEQYF.

This chain links TRBV28 with TRBJ2-7; 12 bases agree with TRBD1. This CDR3 comprises 19 residues. Germline V CDR1 and CDR2: MDHEN, SYDVKM. The V gene end was trimmed by 3 bases and the J gene end by 1 base; junction bases not matched to a gene: 13. CDR3 DNA: TGTGCCAGCAGTTTCGACGGGACAGGGGGCCTCCCGGGGTCCTACGAGCAGTACTTC. Translated, it gives CASSFDGTGGLPGSYEQYF.

The chain joins TRBV4-1 to TRBJ1-4, with D possibly TRBD1 on 5 matching bases. Germline assignment: CDR1 MGHRA and CDR2 YSYEKL. V was shortened by 0 bases and J by 7 bases, with 9 bases between the two germline ends. The CDR3 runs 14 residues. The CDR3 DNA reads as TGCGCCAGCAGCCAAGACGCGGGGCGTGAAAAACTGTTTTTT. Encoded protein: CASSQDAGREKLFF.

J is TRBJ2-2 and V is TRBV5-1, with a tentative D call TRBD1 (6 bases). The CDR3 sequence is 15 residues long. The germline V gene has CDR1 SGHRS and CDR2 YFSETQ. Trimming shortened V by 2 bases and J by 2 bases, and 10 bases separated the two germline ends. The CDR3 coding sequence is TGCGCCAGCAGCTTAATGGGACAAAACACCGGGGAGCTGTTTTTT. This translates into CASSLMGQNTGELFF.

The chain has TRBV4-1 and TRBJ2-5, with 7 nucleotides matching TRBD2. Per the germline V gene, CDR1 is MGHRA and CDR2 is YSYEKL. J lost 6 bases, V lost 0 bases, and 13 bases had no gene match. CDR3 size: 17 residues. The CDR3, as DNA: TGCGCCAGCAGCCAAGAGGGAGGCGGGGGACCTTCACAGACCCAGTACTTC. This encodes CASSQEGGGGPSQTQYF.

Only a few counts were recorded for this clonotype. V is TRBV6-6 and J is TRBJ2-7; the match to TRBD2 covers 10 bases. The ends lost 6 bases at V and 1 base at J; junction bases unmatched: 3. Germline V gene lookup returns CDR1 MNHNY and CDR2 SVGAGI (reference sequence). The CDR3 spans 14 residues. The CDR3 here is CASRASGRSYEQYF. DNA for the CDR3: TGTGCCAGCAGGGCTAGCGGGAGATCCTACGAGCAGTACTTC.

The chain uses TRBV28 and TRBJ1-2, with 7 bases matching TRBD1. J lost 6 bases, V lost 8 bases, and 9 bases had no gene match. There are 13 residues in the CDR3. Germline V CDR1 and CDR2: MDHEN, SYDVKM. The CDR3 loop reads CASWDSDHHGYTF. In DNA, the CDR3 is TGTGCCAGCTGGGACAGCGATCACCATGGCTACACCTTC.

The chain links TRBV7-8 to TRBJ2-5; possible D gene TRBD2, 6 bases. This CDR3 is built from 14 residues. Germline V gene lookup returns CDR1 SGHVS and CDR2 FQNEAQ. V was cut by 5 bases and J by 4 bases, with 14 bases left in between. CDR3 DNA: TGTGCCAGCAGCCAACCGCCGGGGGTAGAGACCCAGTACTTC. Protein sequence: CASSQPPGVETQYF.

V is TRBV5-1 and J is TRBJ2-2; D gene ambiguous. Germline assignment: CDR1 SGHRS and CDR2 YFSETQ. The length of the CDR3 is 15 residues. Trimming removed 4 bases from V and 1 base from J, with 11 bases in between. In DNA form, the CDR3 reads TGCGCCAGCAGCCCCACAGCCCAGAACACCGGGGAGCTGTTTTTT. Its translation: CASSPTAQNTGELFF.

The genes are TRBV3-1 and TRBJ1-2; D is possibly TRBD1 (5 bases). The V end lost 4 bases, the J end lost 7 bases, and 13 bases lay between the germline ends. The CDR3 has 13 amino acids. Germline values: CDR1 LGHDT, CDR2 YNNKEL (reference sequence). This CDR3 reads CASSPRGGAGYTF. CDR3 DNA: TGTGCCAGCAGCCCCCGCGGCGGGGCTGGCTACACCTTC.

The chain recombines TRBV6-1 with TRBJ2-1; TRBD2 aligns across 7 bases. Trimming at V came to 2 bases and at J to 9 bases, leaving 19 bases not matched to a gene. CDR1 and CDR2 (germline): MNHNS, SASEGT. This CDR3 contains 18 residues. CDR3 sequence: CASSETRASGTRAGEQFF. CDR3 DNA sequence: TGTGCCAGCAGTGAAACCAGGGCTAGCGGAACACGGGCTGGTGAGCAGTTCTTC.

J is TRBJ2-4 and V is TRBV15; 12 bases are a match to TRBD2. The end of the DNA is better explained by TRBJ2-5, so the J call may be wrong. The CDR3 totals 18 residues. The germline V gene has CDR1 LNHNV and CDR2 YYDKDF (reference sequence). The CDR3 protein is CATSRPSGGAIPQETQYF. CDR3 in DNA: TGTGCCACCAGCCGTCCTAGCGGGGGGGCCATTCCCCAAGAGACCCAGTACTTC.

The rearrangement joins TRBV29-1 to TRBJ1-2; 8 bases match TRBD1. With V trimmed by 7 bases and J by 3 bases, 7 bases remained unmatched. Germline assignment: CDR1 SQVTM and CDR2 ANQGSEA. The CDR3 covers 13 residues. The chain's CDR3 is CSAMEQGDYGYTF. The CDR3 coding sequence is TGCAGCGCCATGGAACAGGGGGACTATGGCTACACCTTC.

In its sample, this clonotype was seen a few times. V usage is TRBV20-1 and J usage is TRBJ1-2; possible D gene TRBD1, 6 bases. The germline V gene has CDR1 DFQATT and CDR2 SNEGSKA (reference sequence). Trimming stripped 5 bases from V and 2 bases from J, with 18 bases between. CDR3 size: 15 residues. CDR3: CSAAGGRSLNYGYTF. CDR3 nucleotide sequence: TGCAGTGCTGCTGGGGGCAGGTCCTTAAACTATGGCTACACCTTC.

V is TRBV6-4 and J is TRBJ2-6; D not certain. Germline CDR1 and CDR2: MRHNA and SNTAGT. CDR3 length: 15 residues. Trimming took 3 bases from V and 1 from J, leaving 7 bases between them. CDR3: CASSEGKSGANVLTF. As DNA, the CDR3 is TGTGCCAGCAGTGAAGGAAAGTCTGGGGCCAACGTCCTGACTTTC.

The table lists this clonotype with a count of one. The DNA of the CDR3 is TGTGCCAGCAGCTTAGATCCCCAGGGGACTAATTCACCCCTCCACTTT. Its translation is CASSLDPQGTNSPLHF. The chain links TRBV7-2 to TRBJ1-6, with D maybe TRBD1 (6 bases). V was cut by 1 base and J by 6 bases, with 13 bases left in between. The CDR3 is 16 amino acids. Germline values: CDR1 SGHTA, CDR2 FQGNSA.